This T cell receptor beta chain was found in a study of shared clonotypes between healthy human individuals. Study-wide background: Researchers drew samples from two women and three men aged 18 to 49.

Germline-derived CDR1 and CDR2 are MNHEY and SVGAGI. V dropped 5 bases and J dropped 5; count of bases not matched to a gene: 9. CDR3 length: 15 amino acids. CD45RO-negative cells were positively selected for CCR7, leaving out terminally differentiated effector memory CD45RA+ cells. Clones were read by immunoSEQ multiplex PCR, and TCRdb kept only the in-frame ones, dropping some. The sample consists of about 1,800,000 clones, 85% to 95% of them appearing once. The sequence came from a man aged 18 to 30 in good health. The sample consisted of naive CD8+ T cells sorted from blood. The V gene is TRBV6-5, the J gene TRBJ2-5; 9 bases fit TRBD1. CDR3 residues: CASSQGTGIGETQYF. DNA for the CDR3: TGTGCCAGCAGTCAAGGGACAGGGATAGGGGAGACCCAGTACTTC.